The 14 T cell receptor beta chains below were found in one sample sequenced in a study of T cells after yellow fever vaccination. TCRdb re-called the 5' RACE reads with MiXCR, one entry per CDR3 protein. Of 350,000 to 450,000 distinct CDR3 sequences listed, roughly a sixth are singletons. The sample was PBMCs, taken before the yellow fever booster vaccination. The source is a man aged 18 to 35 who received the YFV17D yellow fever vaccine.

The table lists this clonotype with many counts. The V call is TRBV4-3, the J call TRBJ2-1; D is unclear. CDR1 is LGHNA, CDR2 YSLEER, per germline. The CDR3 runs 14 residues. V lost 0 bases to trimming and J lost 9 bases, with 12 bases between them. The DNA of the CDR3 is TGCGCCAGCAGCCAAGACATCCCCGCACCTGAGCAGTTCTTC. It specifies CASSQDIPAPEQFF.

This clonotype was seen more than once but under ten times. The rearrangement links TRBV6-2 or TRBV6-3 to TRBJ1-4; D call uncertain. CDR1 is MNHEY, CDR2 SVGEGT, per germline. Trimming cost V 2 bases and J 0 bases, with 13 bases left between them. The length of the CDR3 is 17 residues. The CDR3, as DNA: TGTGCCAGCAGTTACCCTAACCGGATTGCAACTAATGAAAAACTGTTTTTT. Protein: CASSYPNRIATNEKLFF.

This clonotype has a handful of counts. CDR3 sequence reads: CASSSGQAQETQYF. The CDR3 DNA sequence: TGTGCCAGCAGTTCTGGACAGGCACAAGAGACCCAGTACTTC. J is TRBJ2-5 and V is TRBV6-6, with TRBD1 identical over 7 bases. Germline V lookup: CDR1 MNHNY, CDR2 SVGAGI (reference sequence). Trimming took 4 bases from V and 2 from J; bases not matched to a gene: 4. This CDR3 has 14 residues.

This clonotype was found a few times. The DNA of the CDR3 is TGCGCCAGCTACCGGGCAAGGAGGAACTACACAGATACGCAGTATTTT. It translates to CASYRARRNYTDTQYF. The chain recombines TRBV5-1 with TRBJ2-3; a possible D gene is TRBD2 (5 bases). The CDR3 has 16 residues. The V gene's germline CDR1 is SGHRS and CDR2 YFSETQ. V gave up 7 bases and J gave up 2 bases, with 20 bases separating them.

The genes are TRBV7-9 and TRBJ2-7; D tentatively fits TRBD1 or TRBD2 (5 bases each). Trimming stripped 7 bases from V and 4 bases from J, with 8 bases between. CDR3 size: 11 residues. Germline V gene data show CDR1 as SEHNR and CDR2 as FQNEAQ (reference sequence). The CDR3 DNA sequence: TGTGCCAGCACCAGGGAGTACGAGCAGTACTTC. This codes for CASTREYEQYF.

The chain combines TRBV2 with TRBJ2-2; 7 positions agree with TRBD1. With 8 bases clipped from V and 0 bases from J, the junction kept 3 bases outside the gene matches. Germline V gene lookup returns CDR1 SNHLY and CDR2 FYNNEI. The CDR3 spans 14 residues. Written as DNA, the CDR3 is TGTGCCAGCTCGGACAGGACGAACACCGGGGAGCTGTTTTTT. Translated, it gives CASSDRTNTGELFF.

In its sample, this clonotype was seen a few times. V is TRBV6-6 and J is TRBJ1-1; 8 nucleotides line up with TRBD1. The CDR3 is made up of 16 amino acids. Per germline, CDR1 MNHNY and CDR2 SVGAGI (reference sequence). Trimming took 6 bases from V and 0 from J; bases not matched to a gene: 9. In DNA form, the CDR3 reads TGTGCCAGCAGAGACCACAGGGGGATTATGAACACTGAAGCTTTCTTT. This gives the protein CASRDHRGIMNTEAFF.

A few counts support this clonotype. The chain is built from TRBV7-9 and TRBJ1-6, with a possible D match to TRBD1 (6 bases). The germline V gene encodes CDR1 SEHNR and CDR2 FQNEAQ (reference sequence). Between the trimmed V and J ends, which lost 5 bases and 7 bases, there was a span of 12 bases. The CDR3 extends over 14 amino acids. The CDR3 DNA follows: TGTGCCAGCAGCCCGGGACATTCAAATTCACCCCTCCACTTT. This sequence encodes CASSPGHSNSPLHF.

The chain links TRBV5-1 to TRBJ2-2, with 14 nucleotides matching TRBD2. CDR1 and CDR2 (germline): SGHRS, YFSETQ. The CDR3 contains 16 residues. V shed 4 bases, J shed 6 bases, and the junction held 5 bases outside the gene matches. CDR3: CASSMTSGGAAGELFF. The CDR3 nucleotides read TGCGCCAGCAGCATGACTAGCGGGGGGGCAGCCGGGGAGCTGTTTTTT.

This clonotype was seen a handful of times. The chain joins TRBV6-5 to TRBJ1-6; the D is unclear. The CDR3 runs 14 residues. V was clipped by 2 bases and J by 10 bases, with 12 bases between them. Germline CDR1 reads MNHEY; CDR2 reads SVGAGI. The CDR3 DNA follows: TGTGCCAGCAGTTACCTTGTTATGGGCTCACCCCTCCACTTT. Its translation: CASSYLVMGSPLHF.

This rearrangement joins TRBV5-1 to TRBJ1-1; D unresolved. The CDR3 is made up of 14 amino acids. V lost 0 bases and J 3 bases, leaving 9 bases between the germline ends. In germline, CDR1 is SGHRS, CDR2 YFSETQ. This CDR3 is CASSLDRVDTEAFF. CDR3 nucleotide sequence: TGCGCCAGCAGCTTGGACAGAGTGGACACTGAAGCTTTCTTT. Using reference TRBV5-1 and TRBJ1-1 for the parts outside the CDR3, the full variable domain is KAGVTQTPRYLIKTRGQQVTLSCSPISGHRSVSWYQQTPGQGLQFLFEYFSETQRNKGNFPGRFSGRQFSNSRSEMNVSTLELGDSALYLCASSLDRVDTEAFFGQGTRLTVV.

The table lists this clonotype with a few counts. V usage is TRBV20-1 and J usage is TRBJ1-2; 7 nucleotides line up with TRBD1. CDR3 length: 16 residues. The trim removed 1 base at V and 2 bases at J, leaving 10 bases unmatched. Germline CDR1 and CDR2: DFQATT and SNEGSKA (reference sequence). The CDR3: CSARGGQELFNYGYTF. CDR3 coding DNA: TGCAGTGCTAGAGGAGGACAGGAACTCTTCAACTATGGCTACACCTTC.

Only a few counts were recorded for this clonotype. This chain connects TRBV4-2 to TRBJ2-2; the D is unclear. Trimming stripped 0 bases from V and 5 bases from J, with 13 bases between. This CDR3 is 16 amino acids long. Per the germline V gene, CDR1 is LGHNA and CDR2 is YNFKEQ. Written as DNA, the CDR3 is TGTGCCAGCAGCCAAGATTCCGGGCTTAGAACCGGGGAGCTGTTTTTT. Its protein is CASSQDSGLRTGELFF.

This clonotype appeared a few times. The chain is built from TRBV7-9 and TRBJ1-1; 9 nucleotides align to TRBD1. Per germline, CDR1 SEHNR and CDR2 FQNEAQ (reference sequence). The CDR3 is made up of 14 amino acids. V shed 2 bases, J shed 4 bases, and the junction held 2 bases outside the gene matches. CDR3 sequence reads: CASSLTGGLTEAFF. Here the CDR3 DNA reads TGTGCCAGCAGCTTAACAGGGGGCCTCACTGAAGCTTTCTTT.